This T cell receptor beta chain emerged from a study of shared clonotypes between healthy human individuals (dated by TCRdb to 2018 to 2020). About the full investigation: The cohort comprised two women and a few men aged 18 to 49 years. Libraries were prepared and TCR repertoires were sequenced by different laboratories using diverse techniques, in order to increase sequencing depth and limit assay-specific biases. Per donor, leukapheresis produced somewhere between about 0.9 and 10 billion PBMCs. To estimate repertoire size and how much clonotype sharing occurs between individuals, the study deeply sequenced the blood TCR repertoires of several healthy adults. For each donor, three plates each were used for CD4 naive and CD4 memory, two plates were used for CD8 naive, and one plate was used for CD8 memory. Overall study outcomes, separate from this receptor: Sampling was restricted to blood, and TCR repertoires in tissues likely differ from the TCR repertoires found in blood. Based on pairwise subsampling, the degree of clonotype sharing among donors was expected to be affected by sequencing depth. Sharing across several donors was observed for approximately 4.6% of naive CD4, over 3% of naive CD8, about 2.5% of memory CD4, and over 0.3% of memory CD8 clonotypes. Incomplete sequencing was indicated by rarefaction of sorted-subset datasets, despite the large sequencing depth. Naive subsets generally had larger estimated clonotype richness than memory subsets did. Compared with non-shared clonotypes, the clonotypes found in all four sorted-subset donors had higher generation probabilities. The genetic and exposure-history diversity represented was limited by the small number of donors.

Note on this clone: Its cognate antigen has yet to be identified. Within one base of it there is no much larger clone, and no base qualities were kept.

V is shortened by 7 bases, J by 0 bases, and the region joining them spans 13 bases. The CDR3 holds 14 amino acids from the cysteine to the phenylalanine. The sequence is cut down to CDR3 DNA, 42 bases in frame from base 1. CDR1 and CDR2 are drawn from the germline V gene: MDHEN, SYDVKM. Healthy HIV-negative adults with no recently reported acute infections or vaccinations were included as donors. Every donor was a Caucasian adult residing in Nashville, Tennessee, USA. CD4+ T cells were enriched by magnetic negative selection; naive cells were then positively selected on CD45RA, and the negative fraction formed the memory subset. Blood was obtained by leukapheresis, after which PBMCs were separated by Ficoll-Histopaque density gradient centrifugation and cryopreserved in liquid nitrogen vapor phase. Purity and quantity of every magnetically sorted T cell population were checked by analytical flow cytometry. Genomic DNA was isolated from every sorted fraction and measured by UV absorbance on a Nanodrop 2000c.

Using the deep immunoSEQ assay, TCR CDR3 regions were amplified from genomic DNA by multiplex PCR. Extracted genomic DNA from each cell subset was spread evenly across all wells of several immunoSEQ 96-well plates, with each plate serving as a replicate. Each replicate PCR for sorted subsets received 200 ng genomic DNA, equal to tens of thousands of T cell genomes. Purified libraries were quantified with a Qubit 3.0 fluorometer, sized on a Bioanalyzer 2100, and re-quantified with the KAPA Library Quantification kit. Each immunoSEQ 96-well plate was sequenced on its own single-read 150-cycle Illumina NextSeq 550 flow cell. Concerning the study's data processing: Because the immunoSEQ output held only junctional sequences and lacked quality scores, the filtering could not match the filtering applied to full-length reads. Sequences were annotated with PyIR, a Python wrapper for IgBLAST v1.9, and V/J genes and CDR3 were assigned using IMGT germline references. Reads were filtered out if the reads had weak V/J assignments (E-value above 1e-6), no CDR3, stop codons, out-of-frame junctions, or ambiguous translated residues. V3J clonotypes were defined as sequences sharing an identical inferred V gene, J gene, and CDR3 amino acid sequence. Percentage overlap between repertoires was calculated by dividing the number of shared unique clonotypes by the size of the smaller repertoire. Repertoire richness was assessed with RTK rarefaction, the Chao1 estimator, and Recon v2.1 estimates of unobserved clonotypes. OLGA was used to compute generation probabilities for all TCRbeta clonotypes that the gDNA method yielded from a few donors. The clones in this table, taken by TCRdb from immuneACCESS, are in-frame only. Not every clone is retained; where verified, under half of the shortfall comes from an unresolved V gene, and the cause of the rest is unknown. The D gene and trimming were derived from the DNA, and the V and J assignments and clone size from that table. This sample holds over 1.4 million clones; 95% to 97% were observed only once. 1% to 1.5% of the sample is taken by the ten largest.

The origin of this receptor is a man aged 25 to 40 in good health. The sequence joins TRBV28 to TRBJ2-7; a tentative D call is TRBD1 (6 bases match). Sequenced: naive CD4+ T cells sorted from blood. Explained via the paper, the cell subset or site label denotes: CD45RA+ positively selected. The CDR3 here reads CASTTGQFSYEQYF. Here is the DNA: TGTGCCAGCACCACGGGACAATTCTCCTACGAGCAGTACTTC.